The T cell receptor beta chain described here comes from a study of cytomegalovirus exposure and HLA in healthy donors. The V gene lost 4 bases and the J gene lost 0 bases, with 9 bases spanning the gap. There are 14 residues in the CDR3. Germline V gives CDR1 LNHNV, CDR2 YYDKDF (reference sequence). The PCR was carried out with 60 Vbeta primers and 13 Jbeta primers. Generated by immunoSEQ multiplex PCR, the TCRdb table keeps only in-frame clones and is missing some. The profile shows 120,000 to 150,000 clones, 78% of them singletons. For this clone: Its antigen is currently unknown.

General study results and limits: As was reported, the classifier diagnosed cytomegalovirus status with high specificity and sensitivity. It was 164 TCR beta chains that were listed as cytomegalovirus-associated.

This sequence joins TRBV15 and TRBJ1-1; D ambiguous. The receptor comes from a male donor in good health and CMV-seronegative. Sequenced sample: PBMCs. The CDR3 protein is CATSILNMNTEAFF. Here the CDR3 DNA reads TGTGCCACCAGCATCCTCAACATGAACACTGAAGCTTTCTTT.